Each of the 27 T cell receptor beta chains below was sequenced from the same sample in a study of shared clonotypes between healthy human individuals. Sequencing was performed with immunoSEQ multiplex PCR; in TCRdb, only in-frame clones are kept and a portion is missing. The table shows some 500,000 clones, with approximately 95% occurring only once. The specimen sequenced was naive CD4+ T cells sorted from blood. Subset denoted: CD45RA+ positively selected. Every receptor here comes from a woman aged 30 to 39 in good health.

The chain combines TRBV18 with TRBJ1-1; D gene uncertain. Germline V CDR1 and CDR2: KGHSH, LQKENI. Between the trimmed V and J ends, which lost 6 bases and 4 bases, there was a span of 9 bases. CDR3 length: 12 residues. CDR3 DNA sequence: TGTGCCAGCTCCAGAGGAGGCACTGAAGCTTTCTTT. It yields the protein CASSRGGTEAFF.

V and J are TRBV5-4 and TRBJ2-7, with TRBD2 identical over 12 bases. CDR1 is SGHNT and CDR2 is YYREEE in the germline V gene (reference sequence). V was pared by 4 bases and J by 5 bases, with 4 bases of the junction left unmatched. The CDR3 length is 14 residues. The CDR3 DNA sequence: TGTGCCAGCAGCACCGGACTAGCGGGACACGAGCAGTACTTC. It yields the protein CASSTGLAGHEQYF.

This rearrangement joins TRBV4-1 to TRBJ2-3, with a weak D call TRBD2 (6 bases). Germline lookup yields CDR1 MGHRA and CDR2 YSYEKL. Trimming cost V 0 bases and J 3 bases, with 19 bases left between them. The CDR3 sequence is 18 residues long. Here the CDR3 reads CASSQDQWAGTGTDTQYF. CDR3 DNA: TGCGCCAGCAGCCAAGATCAGTGGGCGGGAACTGGTACAGATACGCAGTATTTT.

The genes are TRBV2 and TRBJ1-2; D possibly corresponds to TRBD1 (5 bases). With 3 bases removed from V and 2 bases from J, the gap between germline ends came to 7 bases. CDR3 length: 13 residues. Germline CDR1 reads SNHLY; CDR2 reads FYNNEI. CDR3 amino acids: CASSDAGNYGYTF. The CDR3 bases are TGTGCCAGCAGTGATGCAGGGAACTATGGCTACACCTTC. The full variable domain, completed using reference TRBV2 and TRBJ1-2, is EPEVTQTPSHQVTQMGQEVILRCVPISNHLYFYWYRQILGQKVEFLVSFYNNEISEKSEIFDDQFSVERPDGSNFTLKIRSTKLEDSAMYFCASSDAGNYGYTFGSGTRLTVV.

The V gene is TRBV27, the J gene TRBJ1-4, with a weak D call TRBD1 (5 bases). CDR1 is MNHEY, CDR2 SMNVEV, per germline (reference sequence). The CDR3 length is 15 residues. V lost 5 bases and J lost 5, with 15 bases in between. The CDR3 here is CASSLTGTTNEKLFF. The CDR3 DNA sequence: TGTGCCAGCAGTCTTACAGGTACCACAAATGAAAAACTGTTTTTT. The whole variable domain, filled in from reference TRBV27 and TRBJ1-4, reads EAQVTQNPRYLITVTGKKLTVTCSQNMNHEYMSWYRQDPGLGLRQIYYSMNVEVTDKGDVPEGYKVSRKEKRNFPLILESPSPNQTSLYFCASSLTGTTNEKLFFGSGTQLSVL.

There are a few counts of this clone. The rearrangement uses TRBV5-1 and TRBJ1-2, with 7 bases fitting TRBD1. The CDR3 length is 14 residues. Germline-derived CDR1 and CDR2 are SGHRS and YFSETQ. Trimming removed 4 bases from V and 8 bases from J; junction bases left unmatched: 11. The CDR3 loop is CASSRTGPRSGYTF. Written as DNA, the CDR3 is TGCGCCAGCAGCCGGACAGGCCCCCGCTCCGGCTACACCTTC.

The chain carries TRBV5-4 and TRBJ2-6; 8 bases are shared with TRBD1. Germline V gives CDR1 SGHNT, CDR2 YYREEE (reference sequence). V gave up 3 bases and J gave up 2 bases; unmatched junction bases: 10. The CDR3 has 18 residues. The DNA for the CDR3 is TGTGCCAGCAGCTCAGCCCCTCAGGGGGCTACTGGGGCCAACGTCCTGACTTTC. This gives the protein CASSSAPQGATGANVLTF. The full variable domain, with the rest looked up from reference TRBV5-4 and TRBJ2-6, is ETGVTQSPTHLIKTRGQQVTLRCSSQSGHNTVSWYQQALGQGPQFIFQYYREEENGRGNFPPRFSGLQFPNYSSELNVNALELDDSALYLCASSSAPQGATGANVLTFGAGSRLTVL.

This chain connects TRBV21-1 to TRBJ2-5. TRBV21-1 is classified as a pseudogene. There are 18 residues in the CDR3. CDR3 in amino acids: CASSNEGEAELAQETQYF. The CDR3 nucleotides are TGTGCCAGCAGCAATGAGGGGGAGGCAGAACTTGCACAAGAGACCCAGTACTTC.

The chain uses TRBV19 and TRBJ2-5; no reliable D call. The end of the DNA aligns better with TRBJ2-7, so the J call may be wrong. There are 14 residues in the CDR3. The germline V gene has CDR1 LNHDA and CDR2 SQIVND (reference sequence). This CDR3 reads CASSTQVSTYEQYF. CDR3 coding DNA: TGTGCCAGTAGTACCCAGGTTTCTACCTACGAGCAGTACTTC.

This chain connects TRBV28 to TRBJ2-5; weak D call: TRBD2 (6 bases). The better agreement between TRBJ2-7 and the DNA end casts doubt on the J call. Germline V gives CDR1 MDHEN, CDR2 SYDVKM. CDR3 length: 13 amino acids. DNA for the CDR3: TGTGCCAGCTCGCAGCGGGCACCTTACGAGCAGTACTTC. Encoded protein: CASSQRAPYEQYF.

The chain has TRBV19 and TRBJ2-3; TRBD2 matches 8 bases. CDR1 LNHDA and CDR2 SQIVND come from the germline V gene (reference sequence). Trimming took 3 bases from V and 5 from J; bases not matched to a gene: 7. The CDR3 contains 15 residues. In nucleotides, the CDR3 is TGTGCCAGTAGTATCCCCCTCGCGGGAGGAGATACGCAGTATTTT. This encodes CASSIPLAGGDTQYF.

CDR3 amino acids: CASSARGENEKLFF. The CDR3, as DNA: TGCGCCAGCAGCGCCAGGGGGGAAAATGAAAAACTGTTTTTT. V and J are TRBV5-1 and TRBJ1-4; 7 bases are a match to TRBD1. Germline-derived CDR1 and CDR2 are SGHRS and YFSETQ. The CDR3 runs to 14 residues. Trimming removed 4 bases from V and 5 bases from J; junction bases left unmatched: 5. Full variable domain (outside the CDR3, taken from reference TRBV5-1 and TRBJ1-4): KAGVTQTPRYLIKTRGQQVTLSCSPISGHRSVSWYQQTPGQGLQFLFEYFSETQRNKGNFPGRFSGRQFSNSRSEMNVSTLELGDSALYLCASSARGENEKLFFGSGTQLSVL.

This rearrangement joins TRBV18 to TRBJ2-1; D not resolved. The germline gives CDR1 KGHSH, CDR2 LQKENI. CDR3 size: 11 residues. Trimming pared 3 bases from V and 9 bases from J, leaving 6 bases between. The DNA for the CDR3 is TGTGCCAGCTCACCGACCGGTGAGCAGTTCTTC. It codes for CASSPTGEQFF.

This clone appeared a few times. The chain joins TRBV6-1 to TRBJ2-3; D call uncertain. The CDR3 runs to 10 residues. The germline V gene encodes CDR1 MNHNS and CDR2 SASEGT. The V and J ends lost 3 bases and 14 bases respectively, with 9 bases between them. In DNA, the CDR3 is TGTGCCAGCAGTGATCCCCAGCGGTATTTT. Translated: CASSDPQRYF.

The chain uses TRBV9 and TRBJ2-5, with D maybe TRBD2 (5 bases). Germline assignment: CDR1 SGDLS and CDR2 YYNGEE. This CDR3 region has 14 residues. The V and J ends lost 0 bases and 4 bases respectively, with 10 bases between them. CDR3 in amino acids: CASSVDGRGETQYF. In nucleotides, the CDR3 is TGTGCCAGCAGCGTAGACGGTCGGGGAGAGACCCAGTACTTC.

The gene calls are TRBV4-2 and TRBJ2-1, with 9 bases matching TRBD2. Germline CDR1 is LGHNA and CDR2 is YNFKEQ. This CDR3 spans 17 amino acids. The ends lost 4 bases at V and 1 base at J; junction bases unmatched: 8. CDR3 nucleotides: TGTGCCAGCAGCCCTCACAGGACTAGCGAGTCCTACAATGAGCAGTTCTTC. Protein: CASSPHRTSESYNEQFF.

To note about this clone: The same CDR3 can be traced to other DNA sequences in this sample. The chain links TRBV5-1 to TRBJ2-2; D remains ambiguous. Deletions cut 0 bases from V and 4 bases from J, with 7 bases between. The CDR3 length is 14 residues. The V gene's germline CDR1 is SGHRS and CDR2 YFSETQ. The chain's CDR3 is CASSLAASTGELFF. CDR3 DNA: TGCGCCAGCAGCTTGGCAGCGAGCACCGGGGAGCTGTTTTTT.

The V gene is TRBV7-2, the J gene TRBJ2-1, with 7 nucleotides matching TRBD1. The germline CDR1 and CDR2 sequences are SGHTA and FQGNSA. This CDR3 is built from 11 residues. Losses at the gene ends were 6 bases for V and 10 bases for J; bases not matched to a gene: 3. The chain's CDR3 is CASRGTVEQFF. The CDR3 nucleotides read TGTGCCAGCAGAGGGACAGTCGAGCAGTTCTTC.

The J gene is TRBJ2-1, the V gene TRBV9, with 8 bases that match TRBD2. The J segment lost 5 bases and the V segment lost 3 bases, leaving 10 bases of the junction unmatched. The V gene's germline CDR1 is SGDLS and CDR2 YYNGEE. The CDR3 sequence is 16 residues long. The CDR3 reads CASSGLASSRDNEQFF. The CDR3 coding sequence is TGTGCCAGCAGCGGACTAGCGTCGAGTAGGGACAATGAGCAGTTCTTC.

This chain connects TRBV5-1 to TRBJ2-4, with D perhaps TRBD2 (6 bases). Trimming cost V 0 bases and J 1 base, with 14 bases left between them. This CDR3 comprises 17 residues. Germline CDR1 is SGHRS and CDR2 is YFSETQ. DNA for the CDR3: TGCGCCAGCAGCTTGGCGCGGAGGGTGGTTGCCAAAAACATTCAGTACTTC. Translation: CASSLARRVVAKNIQYF.

This chain uses TRBV28 with TRBJ1-3; D gene uncertain. The CDR3 length is 13 residues. The germline V gene encodes CDR1 MDHEN and CDR2 SYDVKM. V lost 7 bases and J lost 0, with 7 bases in between. CDR3 bases: TGTGCCAGCACACAGTACTCTGGAAACACCATATATTTT. Translated: CASTQYSGNTIYF.

The J gene is TRBJ2-7, the V gene TRBV27, with TRBD1 matching over 8 bases. The CDR3 is 12 amino acids. Trimming took 8 bases from V and 3 from J; bases not matched to a gene: 3. The germline gives CDR1 MNHEY, CDR2 SMNVEV (reference sequence). In DNA, the CDR3 is TGTGCCAGCGGTGGACAGGGCTACGAGCAGTACTTC. It codes for CASGGQGYEQYF.

The chain uses TRBV5-1 and TRBJ2-7, with 9 bases lining up with TRBD1. Germline V gives CDR1 SGHRS, CDR2 YFSETQ. This CDR3 has 14 residues. The V and J ends lost 2 bases and 3 bases, in that order; junction bases with no gene match: 3. The CDR3 region is CASSLQGAGYEQYF. The CDR3 DNA follows: TGCGCCAGCAGCTTACAGGGGGCGGGCTACGAGCAGTACTTC.

The V and J genes are TRBV6-5 and TRBJ1-5, with a weak D call TRBD1 (6 bases). The CDR3 has 15 amino acids. The V gene's germline CDR1 is MNHEY and CDR2 SVGAGI. The germline V and J ends were trimmed by 5 bases and 0 bases, with 11 bases remaining between them. The DNA of the CDR3 is TGTGCCAGCAGTACAGGGCAGGCTAGCAATCAGCCCCAGCATTTT. Translating it yields CASSTGQASNQPQHF.

The rearrangement links TRBV6-6 to TRBJ2-3; the D is unclear. The length of the CDR3 is 11 residues. Looked up from germline, CDR1 is MNHNY and CDR2 is SVGAGI (reference sequence). V lost 5 bases and J 5 bases, leaving 5 bases between the germline ends. The CDR3 loop reads CASSLGDTQYF. As DNA, the CDR3 is TGTGCCAGCAGTCTGGGAGATACGCAGTATTTT.

The chain joins TRBV6-5 to TRBJ2-5, with D perhaps given as TRBD1 or TRBD2 (5 bases each). The germline gives CDR1 MNHEY, CDR2 SVGAGI. This CDR3 contains 12 residues. V lost 7 bases, J lost 3 bases, and 9 bases lay in between. CDR3 in amino acids: CASTGAEETQYF. The DNA for the CDR3 is TGTGCCAGCACCGGGGCAGAAGAGACCCAGTACTTC.

In this sample, this clone turned up once. The chain links TRBV5-5 to TRBJ2-7; 7 bases are a match to TRBD2. From germline, CDR1 is SGHKS and CDR2 YYEKEE (reference sequence). The V and J ends lost 2 bases and 2 bases, in that order; junction bases with no gene match: 4. The CDR3 has 14 residues. CDR3 in amino acids: CASSFVAGAYEQYF. The CDR3 nucleotides are TGTGCCAGCAGCTTCGTAGCGGGTGCCTACGAGCAGTACTTC.